Each of the 3 T cell receptor beta chains below was sequenced from the same sample in a study of T cells in Graves' hyperthyroidism and ophthalmopathy (dated by TCRdb to the late 2010s). The library was prepared using multiplex PCR. The sequencer was an Illumina HiSeq 2000. TCR beta CDR3 regions were amplified from RNA transcripts. The first round of RT-PCR for the TCR CDR3 was performed with the HTBI primer set and the Qiagen OneStep RT-PCR kit. The public reads were quality trimmed at Q25 with fastp and then assembled into clones with MiXCR by TCRdb, keeping productive beta chains. Each CDR3 protein appears once, grouped with its most common genes and DNA. A total of hundreds of thousands of distinct CDR3 sequences appear in this sample, 38% of them only once. 7% to 10% of the sample goes to the ten largest clones. The sample was blood. The receptors here all came from a man aged 18-30 years with Graves' hyperthyroidism.

There are many counts of this clonotype. V is TRBV29-1 and J is TRBJ1-3, with D unresolved. V dropped 4 bases and J dropped 1 base, with 5 bases sitting between them. There are 12 residues in the CDR3. The germline V gene has CDR1 SQVTM and CDR2 ANQGSEA. The CDR3 coding sequence is TGCAGCGTTGCAACTTCTGGAAACACCATATATTTT. Its translation: CSVATSGNTIYF.

This clonotype was observed many times. The chain carries TRBV29-1 and TRBJ1-1, with 8 bases aligning to TRBD1. The V and J ends lost 6 bases and 4 bases, in that order; junction bases with no gene match: 4. The germline V gene encodes CDR1 SQVTM and CDR2 ANQGSEA. The CDR3 consists of 12 residues. The CDR3 protein is CSVEGQATEAFF. The CDR3 nucleotides read TGCAGCGTAGAGGGACAGGCCACTGAAGCTTTCTTT. The whole variable domain, filled in from reference TRBV29-1 and TRBJ1-1, reads SAVISQKPSRDICQRGTSLTIQCQVDSQVTMMFWYRQQPGQSLTLIATANQGSEATYESGFVIDKFPISRPNLTFSTLTVSNMSPEDSSIYLCSVEGQATEAFFGQGTRLTVV.

This rearrangement joins TRBV20-1 to TRBJ1-1; D unclear. The V gene's germline CDR1 is DFQATT and CDR2 SNEGSKA (reference sequence). CDR3 length: 12 residues. V shed 3 bases and J shed 1 base, with 6 bases lying between them. For the CDR3, the DNA is TGCAGTGCTAGTCTCGGGAACACTGAAGCTTTCTTT. This encodes CSASLGNTEAFF.